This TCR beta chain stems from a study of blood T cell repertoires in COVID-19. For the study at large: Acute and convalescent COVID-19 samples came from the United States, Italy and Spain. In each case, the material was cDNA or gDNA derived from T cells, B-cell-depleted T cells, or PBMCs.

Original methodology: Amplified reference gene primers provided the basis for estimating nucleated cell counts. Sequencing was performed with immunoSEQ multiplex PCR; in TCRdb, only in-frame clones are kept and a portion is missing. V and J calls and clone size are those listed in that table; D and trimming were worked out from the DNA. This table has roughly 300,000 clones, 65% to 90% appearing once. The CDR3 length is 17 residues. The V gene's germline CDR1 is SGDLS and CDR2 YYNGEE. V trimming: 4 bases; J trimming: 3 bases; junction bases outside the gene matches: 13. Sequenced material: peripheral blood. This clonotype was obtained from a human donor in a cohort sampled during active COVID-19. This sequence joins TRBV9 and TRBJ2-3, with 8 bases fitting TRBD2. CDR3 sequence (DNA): TGTGCCAGCAGCCCCCCGGGGGGGCCGATTCATACAGATACGCAGTATTTT. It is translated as CASSPPGGPIHTDTQYF.